The sequence of this TCR beta chain was determined in a study of read filtering for tumor transcriptome and immune sequencing. Whole-study findings and limits: IR-seq captured clonotypes deeper and more reliably than RNA-seq. Roughly 80% of IR-seq clonotypes had a single read, yet these held about 3.5% of reads.

Points on this clonotype: The antigen is undetermined.

This library used approximately 370 ng RNA and molecular barcoded adaptors spanning alpha/delta and beta/gamma chains. TCRdb re-called the reads with MiXCR, one entry per CDR3 protein. There are 62,000 or so distinct CDR3 sequences in the sample; over 11% occur only once, and approximately 47% lies in the top ten. At the time of active disease, bone marrow was collected from every patient. Germline assignment: CDR1 SGHTA and CDR2 FQGTGA. The CDR3 runs 14 residues. V lost 4 bases, J lost 0 bases, and 10 bases lay in between. Sequencing was performed on a population of CD138-negative cells sorted from bone marrow. This chain connects TRBV7-3 to TRBJ2-7; perhaps TRBD1 as D (7 bases). The clonotype originates from a donor at least 40 years old with multiple myeloma. DNA for the CDR3: TGTGCCAGCAGCTCAGGGGGGAGCTCCTACGAGCAGTACTTC. It is translated as CASSSGGSSYEQYF.